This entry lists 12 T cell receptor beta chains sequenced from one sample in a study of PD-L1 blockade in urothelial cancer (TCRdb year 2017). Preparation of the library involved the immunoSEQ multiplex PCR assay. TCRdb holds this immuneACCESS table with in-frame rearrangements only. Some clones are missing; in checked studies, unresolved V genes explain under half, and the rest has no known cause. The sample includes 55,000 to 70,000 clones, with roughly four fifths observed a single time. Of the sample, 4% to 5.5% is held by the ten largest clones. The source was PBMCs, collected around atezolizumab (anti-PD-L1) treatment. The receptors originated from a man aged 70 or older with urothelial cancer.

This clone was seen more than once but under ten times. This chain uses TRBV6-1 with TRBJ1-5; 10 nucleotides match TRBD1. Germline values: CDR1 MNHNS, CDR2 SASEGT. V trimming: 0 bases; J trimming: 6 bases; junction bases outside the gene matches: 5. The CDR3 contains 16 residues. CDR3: CASSEAETGGGQPQHF. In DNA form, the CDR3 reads TGTGCCAGCAGTGAAGCCGAGACAGGGGGCGGTCAGCCCCAGCATTTT.

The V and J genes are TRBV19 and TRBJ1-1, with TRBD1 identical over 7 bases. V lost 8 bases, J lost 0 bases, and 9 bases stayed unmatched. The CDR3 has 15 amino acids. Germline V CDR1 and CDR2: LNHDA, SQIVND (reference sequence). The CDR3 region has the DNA TGTGCCAGTTCGACAGGGATCGGCCTGAACACTGAAGCTTTCTTT. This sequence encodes CASSTGIGLNTEAFF.

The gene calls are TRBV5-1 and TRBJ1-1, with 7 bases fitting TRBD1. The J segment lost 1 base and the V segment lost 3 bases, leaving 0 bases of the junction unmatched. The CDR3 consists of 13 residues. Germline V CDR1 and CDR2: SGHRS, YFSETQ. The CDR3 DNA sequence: TGCGCCAGCAGCTGGGACAGGAACACTGAAGCTTTCTTT. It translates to CASSWDRNTEAFF.

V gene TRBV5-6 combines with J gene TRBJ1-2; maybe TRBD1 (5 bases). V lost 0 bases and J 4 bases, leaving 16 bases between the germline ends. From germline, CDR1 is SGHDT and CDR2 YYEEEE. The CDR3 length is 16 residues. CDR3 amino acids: CASSLGERGEIYGYTF. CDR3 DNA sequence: TGTGCCAGCAGCTTGGGGGAGCGGGGGGAGATCTATGGCTACACCTTC.

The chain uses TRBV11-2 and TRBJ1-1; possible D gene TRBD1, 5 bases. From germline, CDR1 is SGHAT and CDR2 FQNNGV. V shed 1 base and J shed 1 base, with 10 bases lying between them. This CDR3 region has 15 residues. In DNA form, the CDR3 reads TGTGCCAGCAGCTTAGGGTCCAGGGCGAACACTGAAGCTTTCTTT. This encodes CASSLGSRANTEAFF.

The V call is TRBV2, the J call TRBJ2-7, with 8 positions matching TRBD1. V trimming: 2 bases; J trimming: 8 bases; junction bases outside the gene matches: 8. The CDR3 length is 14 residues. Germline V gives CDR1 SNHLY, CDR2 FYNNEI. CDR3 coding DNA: TGTGCCAGCAGTGAACAAGACAGGGGTCGGAAGCAGTACTTC. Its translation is CASSEQDRGRKQYF.

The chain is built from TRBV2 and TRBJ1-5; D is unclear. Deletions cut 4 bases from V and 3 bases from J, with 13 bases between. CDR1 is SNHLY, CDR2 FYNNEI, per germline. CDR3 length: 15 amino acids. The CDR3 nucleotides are TGTGCCAGCAGTGTTTTAGCTGGATACAATCAGCCCCAGCATTTT. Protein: CASSVLAGYNQPQHF.

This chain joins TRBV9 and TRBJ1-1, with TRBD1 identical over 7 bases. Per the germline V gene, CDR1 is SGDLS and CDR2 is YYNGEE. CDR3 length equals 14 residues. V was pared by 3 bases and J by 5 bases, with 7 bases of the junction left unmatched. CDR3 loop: CASSEGDSRTEAFF. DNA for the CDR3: TGTGCCAGCAGCGAGGGGGACAGCAGGACTGAAGCTTTCTTT.

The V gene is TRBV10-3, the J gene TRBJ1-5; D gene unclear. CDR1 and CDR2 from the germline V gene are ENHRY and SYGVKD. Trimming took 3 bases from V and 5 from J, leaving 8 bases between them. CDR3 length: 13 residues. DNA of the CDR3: TGTGCCATCAGTGAAACCCGCGATCAGCCCCAGCATTTT. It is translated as CAISETRDQPQHF.

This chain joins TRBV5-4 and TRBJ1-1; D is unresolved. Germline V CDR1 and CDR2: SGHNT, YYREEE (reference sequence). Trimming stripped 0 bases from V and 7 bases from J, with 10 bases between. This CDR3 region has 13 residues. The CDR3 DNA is TGTGCCAGCAGCTTGGGACGGCGGAATGAAGCTTTCTTT. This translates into CASSLGRRNEAFF.

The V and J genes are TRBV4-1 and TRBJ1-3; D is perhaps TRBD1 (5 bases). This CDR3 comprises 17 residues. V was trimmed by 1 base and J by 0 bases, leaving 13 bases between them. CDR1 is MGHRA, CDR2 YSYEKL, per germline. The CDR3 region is CASSQVVGVSSGNTIYF. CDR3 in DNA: TGCGCCAGCAGCCAAGTGGTAGGGGTTTCCTCTGGAAACACCATATATTTT.

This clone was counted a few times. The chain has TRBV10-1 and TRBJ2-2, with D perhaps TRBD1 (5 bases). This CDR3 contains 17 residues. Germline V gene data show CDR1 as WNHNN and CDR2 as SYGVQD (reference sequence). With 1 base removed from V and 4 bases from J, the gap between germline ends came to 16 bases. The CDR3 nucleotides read TGCGCCAGCAGTGAGTGGAACTTCAAAGGGGTCACCGGGGAGCTGTTTTTT. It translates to CASSEWNFKGVTGELFF.